Below, one T cell receptor (beta chain) is given with its context. The data originate from a study of CD8 T cells in Susac syndrome. Trimming removed 4 bases at V and 4 bases at J, with 8 bases between. The CDR3 contains 12 residues. The germline gives CDR1 SGHTA, CDR2 FQGNSA. The study sequenced TCR beta in blood CD8+ and CD4+ T cells. Patients with stable or active relapsing-remitting disease, all of them treatment-naive, made up the multiple sclerosis controls. TEMRA cells were enriched by FACS, and CD4+ and CD8+ T cells were negatively isolated. Reverse transcription of roughly 0.45 to 1 ug RNA was carried out with random hexamers. The CDR3 of TCR beta was amplified by immunoSEQ multiplex PCR across 54 Vbeta and 13 Jbeta. Each CDR3 protein gets one entry after TCRdb re-called the immunoSEQ multiplex PCR reads with MiXCR. This sample yields 170,000 or so distinct CDR3 sequences, of which roughly 92% are seen a single time; roughly 0.1% belongs to the top ten.

This TCR came from a human donor with multiple sclerosis. What was sequenced was CD4+ T cells from PBMCs. V usage is TRBV7-2 and J usage is TRBJ2-7; D is undetermined. CDR3 sequence (DNA): TGTGCCAGCAGCTCAATAGGGTACGAGCAGTACTTC. Translated: CASSSIGYEQYF.